This T cell receptor beta chain was profiled in a study of cytomegalovirus exposure and HLA in healthy donors (dated by TCRdb to the late 2010s). In the study overall: An earlier analysis of some 500 of the donors reported more than 250 Gb of sequence data and more than 90 million unique TCR beta sequences from 150 million to 200 million T cells. An early release covering about 600 HLA-typed donors comprised roughly 300 gigabases of sequencing data and approximately 80 million unique TCR sequences. Of the approximately 400 genotyped donors, 65% to 90% fell in the genetic ancestry cluster associated with self-reported Caucasian donors. The study aimed to test whether signatures of past pathogen exposure could be identified by cataloging public T cell receptors. The study used immunosequencing to profile the T cell repertoires of approximately 690 subjects and linked those repertoires to cytomegalovirus serostatus. A separate validation cohort of some 130 different subjects was used in addition to the approximately 700-subject first cohort. To predict cytomegalovirus infection status, the study combined high-throughput TCR immunosequencing, statistical association of individual TCRs with disease status, and machine learning. A later analysis re-examined previously published TCR beta repertoires from around 670 donors and added high-resolution HLA genotyping to investigate patterns of TCR occurrence. In the later analysis, no new phenotypic data were used to find candidate immune exposures; instead, reliance was placed on TCR beta sequences and their occurrence across donors. To decide whether each TCR beta V gene segment behaved as functional or pseudogenic, an earlier analysis of over 500 of the donors relied on high-throughput TCR beta sequencing. Donor age, sex, ethnicity and CMV serostatus were collected together with the repertoire data. Genome-wide SNP genotypes for about 65% of the 666 donors were used in a later genetic analysis, which treated that subset as a discovery cohort. Every repertoire in the discovery cohort had been generated on one and the same sequencing platform. HLA typing included class I and class II loci at four-digit resolution. Typing coverage varied by locus: 629-630 donors for A, B, C, DRB1 and DQB1; around 560 for DQA1; 600 to 610 for DPA1; under 490 for DPB1. Several DR-DQ haplotypes were handled as single units for association and clustering because linkage in the cohort was strong. On average, approximately 250,000 unique TCR beta nucleotide sequences were sequenced per donor among a few hundred genotyped donors of the cohort, with 15% to 20% of those sequences being non-productive.

About this clone: The antigen it binds to is not known. The record has no base qualities; no much larger clone is one base away.

Libraries were made using the immunoSEQ multiplex PCR assay. A mixture of 60 forward primers for TCR Vbeta segments and 13 reverse primers for TCR Jbeta segments was used in the multiplex PCR. The CDR3 region of rearranged TCR beta genes was amplified from genomic DNA with a multiplex PCR assay. The amplified TCR beta libraries were sequenced on the Illumina HiSeq System as 87-base-pair reads. On the authors' methods: A later analysis counted about 82 million unique TCR beta chains across the 666 repertoires, and approximately 11 million of these chains were shared by at least two donors. A nearest-neighbor algorithm error-corrected the raw reads and collapsed the reads into unique sequences, merging closely related sequences to remove PCR and sequencing errors. CDR3 sequences were aligned to IMGT reference sequences to assign V, D and J gene segments. Each retained sequence needed at least a six-nucleotide match to both a V gene segment and a J gene segment. Rearrangements were called productive when the CDR3 lacked stop codons and stayed in frame with V and J; all others were non-productive. Following IMGT convention, CDR3 was defined as the stretch from the second conserved V-encoded cysteine to the conserved J-encoded phenylalanine. The earlier analysis of about 620 of the donors excluded sequences that lacked an unambiguous match to a single V gene segment. An earlier analysis of 450 to 650 of the donors called V segments functional above 56.7% productive rearrangements and segregating when the between-donor standard deviation exceeded 5%. A statistical classification framework was developed to diagnose cytomegalovirus status using the catalog of TCR beta chain sequences. In a later analysis, TCR nucleotide sequences were compared against IMGT/GENE-DB human TR gene sequences so that V and J genes could be assigned. The TCRdist pipeline was used in a later analysis to assign CDR3 sequences and most-parsimonious VDJ recombination scenarios. In a later analysis, every TCR beta chain was defined by the combination of its CDR3 amino acid sequence and its V-gene family, and reads without a unique V-gene family were dropped. As a way to deal with suspected cross-contamination and a sequencing artifact, a later analysis dropped nearly 600 nucleotide sequences that were highly shared and had low generation probability. In a later analysis, a clonal expansion index for each public chain was calculated from normalized within-repertoire ranks of inferred template counts. Generation probabilities in a later analysis came from a VDJ recombination model fitted to out-of-frame rearrangements, and those results were checked against IGoR. In a later analysis, TCR-TCR, TCR-HLA and TCR-CMV co-occurrence was scored with hypergeometric tests, and a repertoire-size bias correction was applied to TCR pairs. False discovery rates were estimated in a later analysis by permuting HLA or CMV assignments 20 times. In a later analysis, co-occurring TCRs were grouped with DBSCAN, and TCRdist sequence similarity was added when clustering was performed within HLA-allele-positive subsets. Co-occurrence clustering excluded repertoires with fewer than 30,000 or more than 120,000 public chains, plus five with anomalous nucleotide sharing. TCRdb re-hosts the immuneACCESS table, in-frame sequences only. Its copies lack some clones; in the studies checked, an unresolved V gene accounts for under half of them, and the cause for the rest is not known. V, J and clone size derive from that table, while D and trimming were established from the DNA sequence. Recorded for this sample are roughly 150,000 clones; around 68% of them occurred a single time. The biggest ten clones account for under 11% of the sample.

The cysteine opens and the phenylalanine closes a CDR3 of 13 amino acids. Of all the DNA, just the CDR3 is kept, 39 bases in frame from base 1. For CDR1 and CDR2, the germline V gene lists SGHVS and FNYEAQ. V loses 3 bases of germline sequence and J loses 4 bases, and the interval between the two ends is 7 bases. In total, fewer than 750 healthy bone marrow donors made up the cohort. At the time of sampling, every cohort member was nominally healthy, though immune exposures that went unrecorded were likely present. The donor tested CMV seropositive, placing the donor among the 250 to 300 seropositive members of the cohort. Each donor provided a peripheral blood sample, and peripheral blood mononuclear cells were used for TCR beta sequencing. Genomic DNA was extracted from the blood cell samples with the Qiagen DNeasy Blood Extraction Kit. General findings and caveats noted by the study authors: Most TCR sequences were observed very rarely across donors, whereas some public TCRs were present in many individuals. The authors suggested that the approach could potentially be extended to other disease states and immunological phenotypes. At a false discovery rate of 0.05, a later analysis linked some 17,000 TCR beta sequences to specific HLA alleles. In this cohort, only TCR beta chains were sequenced, and detectable features were limited by the absence of alpha or paired-chain data. Some IMGT-functional V segments, including TRBV6-2 and TRBV6-3, could not be distinguished by the 87-base-pair reads and were therefore excluded. In a later genetic analysis, fewer N-insertions in productive TCRs were reported among donors in an Asian-associated ancestry cluster than the roughly 700-donor mean. A further reported finding was that TCR beta sequences accurately predicted the HLA-A and HLA-B alleles for most subjects in the first cohort. In a later analysis, the rate of TCR association differed among HLA loci, with DRB1 alleles having the most associated TCRs and HLA-C alleles having the fewest. A group of highly shared sequence variants was considered likely to be a technical artifact of the sequencing pipeline. A few of the identified cytomegalovirus-associated TCR beta chains were confirmed in vitro to be specific for cytomegalovirus antigens. For the cohort, immune exposure information was limited to CMV serostatus. In an earlier analysis of approximately 590 of the donors, most TCR beta V segments appeared in productive rearrangements about 90% or about 30% of the time, broadly matching IMGT annotations. The study gave a list of more than 150 TCR beta chains associated with cytomegalovirus. Several of the top co-occurrence clusters appeared to be linked to parvovirus B19, influenza, CMV and Epstein-Barr virus, according to a later analysis. In both the original and validation cohorts, the classifier was reported to diagnose cytomegalovirus status with high specificity and sensitivity. In a later genetic analysis, a missense DCLRE1C variant was associated with V-gene and J-gene trimming of TCR beta chains, and the association was replicated in an independent cohort. About 17 rarely observed V segments, including chromosome 9 orphons, were excluded from the earlier analysis of almost 600 of the donors because counts were too low. Linkage disequilibrium might explain the correlated functional status among segregating V segments, but an unknown experimental factor could not be ruled out. The presence/absence analyses assumed that sequencing depth was roughly uniform across donors, and that assumption may not be true. Strong co-occurrence of HLA alleles, especially DR and DQ, made assigning TCR associations to individual alleles difficult. In a later analysis, most CMV-associated TCR beta chains were found to appear HLA-restricted, with HLA associations seemingly driven largely by CMV exposure. HLA typing was unavailable for some donors at each locus, so association tests used only the typed subset. In a later analysis, HLA-associated TCR beta chains showed more clonal expansion and lower generation probabilities than non-associated chains that were equally common.

The specimen was PBMCs. This clonotype was obtained from a man aged 25-40 years in good health and CMV-seropositive. The receptor chain draws on TRBV7-6 and TRBJ2-1; no D gene is confidently identified. This receptor carries the CDR3 CASSLASYNEQFF. The DNA sequence is TGTGCCAGCAGCTTGGCCAGTTACAATGAGCAGTTCTTC.